The 18 T cell receptor beta chains reported below all come from one sample, sequenced in a study of T cell changes during pregnancy in multiple sclerosis. Here immunoSEQ multiplex PCR was the method, and the copy in TCRdb shows in-frame clones only, minus some. The sample lists 40,000 to 45,000 clones; roughly nine tenths were seen once. This material consisted of CD4+ T cells from peripheral blood mononuclear cells, taken in the first trimester of pregnancy. These TCRs come from a female donor with multiple sclerosis, enrolled in a pregnancy study.

This rearrangement joins TRBV6-1 to TRBJ1-1, with D perhaps matching TRBD1 (5 bases). The V end was cut by 3 bases, the J end by 0 bases, with 8 bases between. The length of the CDR3 is 14 residues. CDR1 is MNHNS and CDR2 is SASEGT in the germline V gene. Here the CDR3 DNA reads TGTGCCAGCAGTGAGGGGCCCATGAACACTGAAGCTTTCTTT. Its translation: CASSEGPMNTEAFF.

The V and J genes are TRBV5-1 and TRBJ2-5; D gene ambiguous. TRBJ2-7 explains the end of the DNA better; the J call may be wrong. The CDR3 consists of 12 residues. Germline CDR1 reads SGHRS; CDR2 reads YFSETQ. In nucleotides, the CDR3 is TGCGCCAGCAGCTTGGACCATTACGAGCAGTACTTC. This gives the protein CASSLDHYEQYF.

The CDR3: CSVQSLPRGTKETQYF. The CDR3 DNA sequence: TGCAGCGTTCAGTCCCTCCCCAGGGGAACAAAGGAGACCCAGTACTTC. This chain joins TRBV29-1 and TRBJ2-5; possibly TRBD1 for D (6 bases). Germline V gene sequence: CDR1 SQVTM, CDR2 ANQGSEA. The CDR3 covers 16 residues. The V gene lost 5 bases and the J gene lost 5 bases, with 24 bases spanning the gap. Combining the CDR3 with reference TRBV29-1 and TRBJ2-5 gives the whole variable domain SAVISQKPSRDICQRGTSLTIQCQVDSQVTMMFWYRQQPGQSLTLIATANQGSEATYESGFVIDKFPISRPNLTFSTLTVSNMSPEDSSIYLCSVQSLPRGTKETQYFGPGTRLLVL.

This chain joins TRBV28 and TRBJ1-2; TRBD1 matches at 7 bases. The V segment lost 2 bases and the J segment 4 bases; nucleotides outside the gene matches: 13. The CDR3 extends over 17 amino acids. CDR1 is MDHEN and CDR2 is SYDVKM in the germline V gene. The CDR3 region has the DNA TGTGCCAGCAGTTTAAGGTCCAGGGGGGCCGGAATCTATGGCTACACCTTC. Translated, it gives CASSLRSRGAGIYGYTF.

The chain recombines TRBV4-1 with TRBJ1-5, with 8 bases fitting TRBD1. J was trimmed by 7 bases and V by 2 bases; bases with no gene match: 16. This CDR3 is built from 18 residues. CDR1 and CDR2 from the germline V gene are MGHRA and YSYEKL. CDR3 in amino acids: CASSQTLARDRPGQPQHF. In DNA, the CDR3 is TGCGCCAGCAGCCAAACATTAGCCCGGGACAGGCCAGGGCAGCCCCAGCATTTT.

The chain is built from TRBV28 and TRBJ1-1; D possibly corresponds to TRBD1 (6 bases). The CDR3 length is 14 residues. The V gene lost 3 bases and the J gene lost 0 bases, with 8 bases spanning the gap. Per the germline V gene, CDR1 is MDHEN and CDR2 is SYDVKM. The CDR3 nucleotides read TGTGCCAGCAGTTTCCAGGGGTTGAACACTGAAGCTTTCTTT. Its protein product is CASSFQGLNTEAFF.

This chain joins TRBV5-4 and TRBJ2-7, with 8 bases identical to TRBD2. V shed 0 bases, J shed 6 bases, and the junction held 8 bases outside the gene matches. Germline CDR1 and CDR2: SGHNT and YYREEE (reference sequence). There are 15 residues in the CDR3. The CDR3 loop reads CASSLGGRSKGEQYF. The CDR3 DNA is TGTGCCAGCAGCTTGGGCGGGAGGTCCAAGGGCGAGCAGTACTTC.

The chain carries TRBV11-3 and TRBJ2-5; 7 bases are shared with TRBD2. The CDR3 is made up of 13 amino acids. From germline, CDR1 is SGHNT and CDR2 YENEEA. V gave up 5 bases and J gave up 4 bases; unmatched junction bases: 4. Here the CDR3 reads CASSGERGETQYF. The CDR3, as DNA: TGTGCCAGCAGCGGAGAGCGGGGAGAGACCCAGTACTTC.

The rearrangement joins TRBV11-2 to TRBJ2-1, with 7 bases lining up with TRBD2. This CDR3 is built from 12 residues. Germline lookup yields CDR1 SGHAT and CDR2 FQNNGV. J was trimmed by 7 bases and V by 6 bases; bases with no gene match: 3. CDR3 sequence (DNA): TGTGCCAGCAGTCGGACTAGAAATGAGCAGTTCTTC. It yields the protein CASSRTRNEQFF.

The chain has TRBV15 and TRBJ1-2; TRBD1 matches 11 bases. The CDR3 is 17 residues long. CDR1 is LNHNV and CDR2 is YYDKDF in the germline V gene (reference sequence). The V segment lost 3 bases and the J segment 4 bases; nucleotides outside the gene matches: 10. The CDR3 sequence: CATSREGTGGVAYGYTF. The CDR3 coding sequence is TGTGCCACCAGCAGGGAAGGGACAGGGGGAGTAGCCTATGGCTACACCTTC.

This clone has only a few counts. The rearrangement joins TRBV2 to TRBJ2-7; D unclear. Germline CDR1 SNHLY, CDR2 FYNNEI. There are 13 residues in the CDR3. Trimming stripped 6 bases from V and 7 bases from J, with 16 bases between. CDR3 region: CASSQRPRREQYF. In DNA form, the CDR3 reads TGTGCCAGCAGCCAACGCCCCCGGCGGGAGCAGTACTTC.

The chain uses TRBV5-8 and TRBJ2-4; the match to TRBD1 covers 7 bases. CDR1 and CDR2 from the germline V gene are SGHTS and YDEGEE. V gave up 3 bases and J gave up 5 bases; unmatched junction bases: 5. The CDR3 contains 14 residues. The CDR3 loop is CASSSDRLQNIQYF. The CDR3 DNA is TGTGCCAGCAGCTCGGACAGGTTACAAAACATTCAGTACTTC.

There are a few counts of this clone. The V call is TRBV29-1, the J call TRBJ2-5; no clear D. V lost 4 bases and J 5 bases, leaving 8 bases between the germline ends. The CDR3 sequence is 11 residues long. Germline V gene sequence: CDR1 SQVTM, CDR2 ANQGSEA. The CDR3 region has the DNA TGCAGCGTTGGGGCCACCGAGACCCAGTACTTC. It encodes CSVGATETQYF.

This clone was observed a handful of times. V is TRBV5-1 and J is TRBJ2-3; tentative D call: TRBD1 (6 bases). Trimming left V 1 base short and J 4 bases short, with 16 bases between. The CDR3 sequence is 16 residues long. Germline values: CDR1 SGHRS, CDR2 YFSETQ. The chain's CDR3 is CASSLLKQGQPDTQYF. The CDR3 DNA reads TGCGCCAGCAGCTTGTTAAAACAGGGCCAGCCAGATACGCAGTATTTT.

The gene calls are TRBV9 and TRBJ1-2, with D maybe TRBD1 (5 bases). The V gene's germline CDR1 is SGDLS and CDR2 YYNGEE. The CDR3 totals 13 residues. Trimming left V 4 bases short and J 5 bases short, with 12 bases between. CDR3 in DNA: TGTGCCAGCAGCCGGGGGTCATTTTATGGCTACACCTTC. This encodes CASSRGSFYGYTF.

J is TRBJ2-2 and V is TRBV2; 9 nucleotides line up with TRBD1. The CDR3 consists of 14 residues. CDR1 and CDR2 from the germline V gene are SNHLY and FYNNEI. The J segment lost 9 bases and the V segment lost 6 bases, leaving 8 bases of the junction unmatched. CDR3 sequence: CASRVDRGPWELFF. DNA of the CDR3: TGTGCCAGCAGGGTGGACAGGGGCCCCTGGGAGCTGTTTTTT.

The J gene is TRBJ2-2, the V gene TRBV7-6, with D perhaps matching TRBD1 (6 bases). The germline V gene encodes CDR1 SGHVS and CDR2 FNYEAQ. Trimming cost V 10 bases and J 4 bases, with 19 bases left between them. This CDR3 region has 15 residues. CDR3 in DNA: TGTGCCACTTCTAGTACACAGGGAAGCACCGGGGAGCTGTTTTTT. It translates to CATSSTQGSTGELFF.

The chain links TRBV19 to TRBJ2-1, with 11 bases identical to TRBD2. Germline V gives CDR1 LNHDA, CDR2 SQIVND (reference sequence). The CDR3 extends over 17 amino acids. After removal of 2 bases from V and 8 bases from J, the junction contained 11 bases not matched to a gene. CDR3 loop: CASSITSGTSGTDEQFF. The CDR3 DNA sequence: TGTGCCAGTAGTATAACCTCCGGGACTAGCGGAACGGATGAGCAGTTCTTC.